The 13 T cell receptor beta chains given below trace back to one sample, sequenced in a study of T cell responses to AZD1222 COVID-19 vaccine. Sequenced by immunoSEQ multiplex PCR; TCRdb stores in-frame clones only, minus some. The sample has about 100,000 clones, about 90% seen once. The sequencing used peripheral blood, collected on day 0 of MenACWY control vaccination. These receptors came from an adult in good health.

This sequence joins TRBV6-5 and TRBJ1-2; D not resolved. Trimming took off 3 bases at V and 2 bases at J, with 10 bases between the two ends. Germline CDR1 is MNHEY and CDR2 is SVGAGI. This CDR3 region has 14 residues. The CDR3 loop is CASSYSPVNYGYTF. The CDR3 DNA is TGTGCCAGCAGTTATTCCCCAGTAAACTATGGCTACACCTTC.

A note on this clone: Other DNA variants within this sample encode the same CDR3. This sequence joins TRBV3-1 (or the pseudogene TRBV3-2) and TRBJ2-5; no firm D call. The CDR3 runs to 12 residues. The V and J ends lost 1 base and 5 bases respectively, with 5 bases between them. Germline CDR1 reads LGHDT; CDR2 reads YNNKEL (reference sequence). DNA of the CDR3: TGTGCCAGCAGCCAAGTGGGGGAGACCCAGTACTTC. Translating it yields CASSQVGETQYF.

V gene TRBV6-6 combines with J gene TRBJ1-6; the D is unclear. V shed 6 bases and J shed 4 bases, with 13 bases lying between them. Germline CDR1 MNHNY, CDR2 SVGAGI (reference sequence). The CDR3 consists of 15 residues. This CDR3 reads CASRMAREYNSPLHF. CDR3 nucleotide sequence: TGTGCCAGCAGAATGGCTCGGGAATATAATTCACCCCTCCACTTT.

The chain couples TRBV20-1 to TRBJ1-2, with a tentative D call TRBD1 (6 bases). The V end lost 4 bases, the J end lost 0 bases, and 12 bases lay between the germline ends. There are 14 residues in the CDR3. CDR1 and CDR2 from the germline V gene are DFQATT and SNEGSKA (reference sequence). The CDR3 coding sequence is TGCAGTGCTATTGAGCAGGGGTCTAACTATGGCTACACCTTC. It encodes CSAIEQGSNYGYTF.

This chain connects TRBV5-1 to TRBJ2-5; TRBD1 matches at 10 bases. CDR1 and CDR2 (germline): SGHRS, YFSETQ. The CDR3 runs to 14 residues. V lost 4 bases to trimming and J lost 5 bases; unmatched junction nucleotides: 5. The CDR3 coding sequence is TGCGCCAGCAGCCCTGGACAGGGGGGGGAGACCCAGTACTTC. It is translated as CASSPGQGGETQYF.

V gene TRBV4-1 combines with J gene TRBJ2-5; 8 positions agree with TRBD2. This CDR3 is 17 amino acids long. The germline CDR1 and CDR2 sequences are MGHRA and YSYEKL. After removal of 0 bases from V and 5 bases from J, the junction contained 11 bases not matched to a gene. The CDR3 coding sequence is TGCGCCAGCAGCCAAGATCAGCGGGAGAATGTGGGGGAGACCCAGTACTTC. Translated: CASSQDQRENVGETQYF.

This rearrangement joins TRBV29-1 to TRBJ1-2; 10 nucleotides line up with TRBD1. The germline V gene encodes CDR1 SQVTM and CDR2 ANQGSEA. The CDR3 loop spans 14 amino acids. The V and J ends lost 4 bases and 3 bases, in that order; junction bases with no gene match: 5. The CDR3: CSVGQGAPDYGYTF. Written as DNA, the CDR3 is TGCAGCGTTGGACAGGGGGCGCCGGACTATGGCTACACCTTC.

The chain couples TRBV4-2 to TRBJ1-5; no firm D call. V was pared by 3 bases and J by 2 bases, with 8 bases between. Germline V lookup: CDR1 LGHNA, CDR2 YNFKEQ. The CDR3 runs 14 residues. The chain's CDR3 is CASSHLDGNQPQHF. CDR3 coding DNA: TGTGCCAGCAGCCACCTTGACGGCAATCAGCCCCAGCATTTT.

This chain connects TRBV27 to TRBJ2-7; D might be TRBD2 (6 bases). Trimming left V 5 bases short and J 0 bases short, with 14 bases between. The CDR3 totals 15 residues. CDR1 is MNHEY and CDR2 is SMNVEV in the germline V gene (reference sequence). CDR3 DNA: TGTGCCAGCAGTATTAGCGGAAGGAGCTCCTACGAGCAGTACTTC. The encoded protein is CASSISGRSSYEQYF.

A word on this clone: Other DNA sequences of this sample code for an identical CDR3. CDR3 sequence: CASSLVSQPQHF. The CDR3 nucleotides read TGTGCCAGCAGTTTGGTCTCTCAGCCCCAGCATTTT. This chain links TRBV12-3 or TRBV12-4 with TRBJ1-5; D remains ambiguous. This CDR3 has 12 amino acids. The V and J ends lost 3 bases and 6 bases respectively, with 6 bases between them.

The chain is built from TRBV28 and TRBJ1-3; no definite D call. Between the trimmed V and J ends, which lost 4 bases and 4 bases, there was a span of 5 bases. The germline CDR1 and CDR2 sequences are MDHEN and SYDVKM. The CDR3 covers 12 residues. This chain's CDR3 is CASSSGGNTIYF. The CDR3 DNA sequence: TGTGCCAGCAGTTCGGGGGGAAACACCATATATTTT.

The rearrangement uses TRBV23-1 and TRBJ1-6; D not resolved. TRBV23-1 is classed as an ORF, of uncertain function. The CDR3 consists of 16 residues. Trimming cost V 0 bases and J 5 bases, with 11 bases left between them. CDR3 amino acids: CASSQSGGSHNSPLHF. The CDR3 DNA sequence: TGCGCCAGCAGTCAATCGGGCGGTTCCCATAATTCACCCCTCCACTTT.

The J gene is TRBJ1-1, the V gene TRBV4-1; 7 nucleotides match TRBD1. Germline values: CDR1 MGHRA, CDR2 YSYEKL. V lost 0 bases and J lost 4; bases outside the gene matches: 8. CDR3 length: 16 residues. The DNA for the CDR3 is TGCGCCAGCAGCCAAGATTACCCCGACAGGGTCACTGAAGCTTTCTTT. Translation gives CASSQDYPDRVTEAFF.